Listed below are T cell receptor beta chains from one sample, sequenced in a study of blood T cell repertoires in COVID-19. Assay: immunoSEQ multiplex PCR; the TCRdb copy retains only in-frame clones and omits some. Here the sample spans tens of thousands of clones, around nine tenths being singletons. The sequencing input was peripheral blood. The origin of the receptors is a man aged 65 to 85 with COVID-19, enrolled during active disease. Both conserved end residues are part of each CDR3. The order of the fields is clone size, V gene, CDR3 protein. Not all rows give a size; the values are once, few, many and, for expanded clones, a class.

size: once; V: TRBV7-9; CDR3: CASSWRANGNEQFF
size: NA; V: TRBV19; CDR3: CASSPRPVPRYSNQPQHF
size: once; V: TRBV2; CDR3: CAIKTGQANTEAFF
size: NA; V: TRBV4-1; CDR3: CASSPGLAGAYEQYF
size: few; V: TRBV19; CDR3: CASSITDNLGTEAFF
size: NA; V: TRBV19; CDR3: CASSIDRASGSTDTQYF
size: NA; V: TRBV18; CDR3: CASSPRRGQGAEDTEAFF
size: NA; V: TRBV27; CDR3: CASSLSASPYNSPLHF
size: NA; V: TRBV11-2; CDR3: CASSSQGLSFPEAFF
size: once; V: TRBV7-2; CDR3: CASSLDRGSNGYTF
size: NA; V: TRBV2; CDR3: CASGPQLDTQYF
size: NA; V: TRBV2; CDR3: CASSARQVPNEKLFF
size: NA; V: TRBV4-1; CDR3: CASRPKGGISFANEKLFF
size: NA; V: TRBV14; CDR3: CASSQESGLTNTGELFF
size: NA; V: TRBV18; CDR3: CASSSGAYNEQFF
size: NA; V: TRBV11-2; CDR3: CASSFKGAPGLAGADTQYF
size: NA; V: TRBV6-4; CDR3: CASSDDMNTEAFF
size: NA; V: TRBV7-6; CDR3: CASSPSGGLYNEQFF
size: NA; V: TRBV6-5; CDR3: CASRNRGRNYGYTF
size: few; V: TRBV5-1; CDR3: CASSLSELADNNEQFF
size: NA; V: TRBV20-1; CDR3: CSARDSGPQHF
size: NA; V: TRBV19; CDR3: CASSIAGSGNQPQHF
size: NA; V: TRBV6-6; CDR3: CASSSNRVGGPQHF
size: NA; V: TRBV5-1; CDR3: CASSLPPREGSSSGNTIYF
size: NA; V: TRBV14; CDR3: CASSQEKLAGVYEQYF
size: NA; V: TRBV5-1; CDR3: CASSFRQVLSGANVLTF
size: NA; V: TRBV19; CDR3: CASRWGDYSNQPQHF
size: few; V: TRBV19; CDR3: CASSKPGQASYEQYF
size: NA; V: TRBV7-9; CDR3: CASSPRLAGATNTGELFF
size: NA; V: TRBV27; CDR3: CASSFTGDQPQHF
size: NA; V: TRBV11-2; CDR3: CASSPQGVTNEKLFF
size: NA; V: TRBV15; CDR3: CATSSGLANTGELFF